The clone carrying this T cell receptor beta chain showed up just a few times. The antigen is unknown. Germline CDR1 is SGHNT and CDR2 is YENEEA. Deletions cut 6 bases from V and 4 bases from J, with 16 bases between. This CDR3 is built from 16 residues. Since all of the isolated RNA was reverse transcribed, expressed TCRB transcripts were what got sequenced. Produced via immunoSEQ multiplex PCR; TCRdb's table is partial and in-frame only. This sample yields roughly 130,000 clones, of which 9% to 9.5% are seen a single time; roughly 0.69% belongs to the top ten. Populations isolated by sorting all had purity greater than 95%. These data come from a study of beta chain features in type 1 diabetes. Study-wide findings and caveats: It was not settled here whether HLA type affects TCRB rearrangement. For patients and controls alike, PCR might favor shorter templates to the same degree.

Sequencing input: central memory CD4+ T cells from blood. The chain has TRBV11-3 and TRBJ2-6; TRBD2 might be the D (6 bases). This receptor was identified in a man in his late teens or twenties in good health. The CDR3 DNA sequence: TGTGCCAGCAGTCAAGGTGGGGGGTTGGGGGCCAACGTCCTGACTTTC. This gives the protein CASSQGGGLGANVLTF.